The sequence of this TCR beta chain was determined in a study of T cells after yellow fever vaccination. General observations from the study: Some clonotypes were seen in both the CD4 and the CD8 compartments. These made up a small share and likely arose from convergent recombination.

TCRdb called the 5' RACE reads again in MiXCR, with one record for every CDR3 protein. The data show around 320,000 distinct CDR3 sequences, around 4.3% seen once. The table lists this clonotype with a few counts. Its target is unknown. The CDR3 has 14 residues. The V gene's germline CDR1 is DFQATT and CDR2 SNEGSKA (reference sequence). Trimming shortened V by 5 bases and J by 4 bases, and 16 bases separated the two germline ends. V gene TRBV20-1 combines with J gene TRBJ2-3; tentatively, D is TRBD2 (5 bases). Sequencing was performed on PBMCs, taken 15 days after the yellow fever booster vaccination. The TCR was taken from a man younger than 35 who received the YFV17D yellow fever vaccine. The CDR3 region has the DNA TGCAGTGCTGCCCGGGATCCCCGGGCAGATACGCAGTATTTT. It encodes CSAARDPRADTQYF.